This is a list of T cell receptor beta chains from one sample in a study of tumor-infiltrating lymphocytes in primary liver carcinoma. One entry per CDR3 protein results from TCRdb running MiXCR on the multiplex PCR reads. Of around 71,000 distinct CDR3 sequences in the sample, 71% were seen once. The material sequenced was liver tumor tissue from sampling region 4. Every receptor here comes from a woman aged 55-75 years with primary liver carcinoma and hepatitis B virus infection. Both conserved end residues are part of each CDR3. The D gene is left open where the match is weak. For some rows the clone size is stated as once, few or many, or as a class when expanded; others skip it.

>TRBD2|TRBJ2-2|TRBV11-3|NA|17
CAVTSGLAGGPGGELFF
TGTGCCGTCACCTCGGGACTAGCGGGAGGGCCCGGCGGGGAGCTATTTTTT
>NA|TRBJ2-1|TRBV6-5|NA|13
CASSSLADNEQFF
TGTGCCAGCAGTTCGCTAGCAGACAATGAGCAGTTCTTC
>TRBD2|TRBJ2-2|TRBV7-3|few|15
CASSLTSAGTGELFF
TGTGCCAGCAGCTTAACGTCAGCGGGGACCGGGGAGCTGTTTTTT
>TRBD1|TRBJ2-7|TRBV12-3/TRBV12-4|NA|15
CACSPDRGRSYEQYF
TGTGCTTGCAGTCCAGACAGGGGGCGGTCCTACGAGCAGTACTTC
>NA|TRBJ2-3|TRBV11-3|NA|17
CASSPGLMGTNGDTQYF
TGTGCCAGCAGCCCTGGGCTAATGGGAACTAACGGCGATACGCAGTATTTT
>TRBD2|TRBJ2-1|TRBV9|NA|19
CASGVGGLAGGSGYNEQFF
TGTGCCAGCGGCGTAGGCGGACTAGCGGGAGGCAGCGGATACAATGAGCAGTTCTTC
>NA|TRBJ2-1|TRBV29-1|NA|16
CSVEGTLAPDWNEQSF
TGCAGCGTTGAGGGAACACTAGCACCCGATTGGAATGAGCAGTCCTTC
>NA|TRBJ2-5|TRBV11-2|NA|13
CTSSLHIGDREYF
TGTACCAGCAGCTTGCATATCGGGGACCGCGAATACTTC
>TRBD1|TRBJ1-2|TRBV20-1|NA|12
CSADRGLYGYTF
TGCAGTGCCGACAGGGGGCTCTATGGCTACACCTTC
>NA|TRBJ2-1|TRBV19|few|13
CASSGTEYNEQFF
TGTGCCAGTAGTGGGACGGAGTACAATGAGCAGTTCTTC
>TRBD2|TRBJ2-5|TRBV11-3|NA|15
CAGSCRTSGGETRYF
TGTGCCGGCAGCTGCAGGACTAGCGGGGGAGAGACCCGGTACTTC
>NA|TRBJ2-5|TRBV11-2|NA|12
CANSPFGKTQYF
TGTGCCAACAGTCCTTTCGGGAAGACCCAGTACTTC
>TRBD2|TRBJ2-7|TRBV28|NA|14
CASTVSGRADEQYF
TGTGCCAGCACCGTTAGCGGGAGGGCCGACGAGCAGTACTTC
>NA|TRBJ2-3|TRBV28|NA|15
CASTRAGVVTDTQYF
TGTGCCAGCACTCGCGCTGGGGTAGTAACAGATACGCAGTATTTT
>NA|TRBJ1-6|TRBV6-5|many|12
CASSTGQGPLHF
TGTGCCAGCAGCACTGGCCAGGGGCCCCTCCACTTT
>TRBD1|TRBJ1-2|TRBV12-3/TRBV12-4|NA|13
CASNSTGAYGYTF
TGTGCCAGCAATAGCACAGGGGCCTATGGCTACACCTTC
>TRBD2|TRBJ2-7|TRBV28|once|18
CASSFVLTSGSPKYGQYF
TGTGCCAGCAGTTTCGTCCTGACTAGCGGGAGTCCGAAATACGGGCAGTACTTC
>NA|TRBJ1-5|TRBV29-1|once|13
CRVAGTPGQPQHF
TGCCGCGTGGCGGGGACACCAGGTCAGCCCCAGCATTTT
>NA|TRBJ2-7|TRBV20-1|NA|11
CSAADRYEQYF
TGCAGTGCTGCGGACAGATACGAGCAGTACTTC
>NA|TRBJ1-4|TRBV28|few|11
CASKKGEKPFF
TGTGCCAGCAAGAAAGGAGAAAAACCGTTTTTT
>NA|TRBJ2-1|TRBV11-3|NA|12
CACSVGCNVQFF
TGTGCCTGCAGTGTGGGCTGCAATGTGCAGTTCTTC
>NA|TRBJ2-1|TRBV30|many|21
CAWSVVEGDKRARSSYNEQFF
TGTGCCTGGAGTGTGGTTGAGGGGGACAAGCGGGCACGGAGCTCCTACAATGAGCAGTTCTTC
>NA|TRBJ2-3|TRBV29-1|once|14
CSAGFRQRTDIQYF
TGCAGCGCGGGGTTCAGACAGCGCACAGATATACAGTATTTT
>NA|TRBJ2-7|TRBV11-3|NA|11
CPNSYSYEQYF
TGCCCCAACAGCTATTCCTACGAACAGTACTTC
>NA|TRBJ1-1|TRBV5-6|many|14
CASSLEGRFTEAFF
TGTGCCAGCAGCTTGGAGGGCAGATTCACTGAAGCTTTCTTT
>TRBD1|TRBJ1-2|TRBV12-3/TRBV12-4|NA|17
CASSSRVGRGLQYGYIF
TGTGCCAGCAGTTCCCGGGTAGGGAGGGGGCTTCAGTATGGCTACATCTTC
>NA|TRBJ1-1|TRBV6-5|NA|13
CASSLNLFTEAFF
TGTGCCAGCAGTTTGAATCTGTTCACTGAAGCTTTCTTT
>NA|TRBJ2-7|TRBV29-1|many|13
CSATTGYSYEQYF
TGCAGCGCCACCACAGGGTACTCCTACGAGCAGTACTTC
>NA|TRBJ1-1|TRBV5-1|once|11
CASSLETEAFF
TGCGCCAGCAGCTTGGAGACTGAAGCTTTCTTT
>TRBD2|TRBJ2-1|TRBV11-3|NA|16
CASSATSGGQHNEQFF
TGTGCAAGCAGCGCGACTAGCGGAGGCCAACACAACGAGCAGTTCTTC
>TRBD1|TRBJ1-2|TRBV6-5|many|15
CASRPRGDSVYGYTF
TGTGCCAGCAGGCCTCGCGGGGACAGCGTCTATGGCTACACCTTC
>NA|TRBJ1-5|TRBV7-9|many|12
CASSQPNQPQHF
TGTGCCAGCAGCCAACCCAATCAGCCCCAGCATTTT
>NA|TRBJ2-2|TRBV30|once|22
CAWNVKGIPGRPPRANTGELFF
TGTGCCTGGAATGTGAAGGGGATCCCGGGACGTCCCCCTAGGGCGAACACCGGGGAGCTGTTTTTT
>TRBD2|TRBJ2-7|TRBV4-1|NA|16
CASSQISGRAGYEQYF
TGCGCCAGCAGCCAAATAAGCGGGAGGGCCGGCTACGAGCAGTACTTC
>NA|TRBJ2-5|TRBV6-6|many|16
CASSYGLGGYQETQYF
TGTGCCAGCAGTTACGGACTAGGGGGGTACCAAGAGACCCAGTACTTC
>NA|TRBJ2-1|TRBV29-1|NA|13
CSVAEPTCNEQFF
TGCAGCGTTGCAGAACCAACATGTAATGAGCAGTTCTTC
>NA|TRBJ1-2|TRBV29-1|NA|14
CSVATESASSSYTF
TGCAGCGTCGCGACAGAGAGCGCATCCTCTAGCTACACCTTC
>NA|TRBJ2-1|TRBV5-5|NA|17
CASSSLLRSGYTYDQFF
TGTGCCAGCAGCTCCCTACTACGATCGGGTTATACGTATGATCAGTTCTTC
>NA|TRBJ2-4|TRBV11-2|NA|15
CASSLESASQVIQYF
TGTGCCAGCAGCTTAGAATCGGCTAGCCAGGTCATTCAGTACTTC
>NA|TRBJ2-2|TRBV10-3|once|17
CAIRRSWGVDTTGELFF
TGTGCCATACGCAGGAGTTGGGGTGTAGATACCACCGGGGAGCTGTTTTTT
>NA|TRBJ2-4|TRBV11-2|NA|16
CTSSLEPNLGKNIQYF
TGTACCAGTAGCTTAGAGCCGAATCTAGGCAAAAACATTCAGTACTTC
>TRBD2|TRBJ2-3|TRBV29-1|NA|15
CGVHSGGTNLYTRYF
TGCGGCGTCCACTCGGGGGGGACTAACCTCTATACGCGGTATTTT
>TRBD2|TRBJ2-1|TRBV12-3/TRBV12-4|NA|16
CASSTGNQGLVHEQFF
TGTGCCAGCAGCACTGGGAATCAGGGACTAGTGCATGAGCAGTTCTTC
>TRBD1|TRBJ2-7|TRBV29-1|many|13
CSVSPGTGREQYF
TGCAGCGTTAGCCCCGGGACAGGGCGCGAGCAGTACTTC
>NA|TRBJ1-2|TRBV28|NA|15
CAGSSSQRGGSGYTF
TGTGCTGGCAGTTCGTCGCAGAGGGGGGGTAGTGGCTACACCTTC
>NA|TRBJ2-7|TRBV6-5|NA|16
CASSYSIRGPPYEQYF
TGTGCCAGCAGTTACTCCATAAGGGGCCCCCCGTACGAGCAGTACTTC
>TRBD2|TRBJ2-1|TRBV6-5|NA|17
CASSYQPSGNSIDEQFF
TGTGCCAGCAGTTACCAGCCTAGCGGGAACTCCATCGATGAGCAGTTCTTC
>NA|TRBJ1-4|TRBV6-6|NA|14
CASSYRAAGEKLFF
TGTGCCAGCAGTTACAGGGCGGCAGGTGAAAAACTGTTTTTT
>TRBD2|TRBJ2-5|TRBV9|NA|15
CASSVAGRAGETQYF
TGTGCCAGCAGCGTAGCCGGGAGGGCCGGAGAGACCCAGTACTTC
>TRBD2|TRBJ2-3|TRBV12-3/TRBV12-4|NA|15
CASNSGGLTADTQYF
TGTGCCAGCAATTCTGGGGGACTAACCGCAGATACGCAGTATTTT
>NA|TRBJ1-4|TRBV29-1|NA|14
CSVEGSRSGEKLFF
TGCAGCGTTGAAGGTAGCAGGAGTGGTGAAAAGCTGTTTTTT
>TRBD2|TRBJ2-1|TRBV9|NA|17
CASSEALGGIAGNEQFF
TGTGCCAGCAGCGAGGCCCTCGGGGGAATAGCGGGTAATGAGCAGTTCTTC
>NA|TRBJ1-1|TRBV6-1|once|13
CASSAGEDNDAFF
TGTGCCAGCAGTGCCGGGGAGGACAATGATGCTTTCTTT
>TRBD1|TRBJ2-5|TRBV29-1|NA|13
CGVEQQGGETQYF
TGTGGCGTTGAACAACAGGGGGGAGAGACCCAGTACTTC
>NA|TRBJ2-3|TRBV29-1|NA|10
CSVDTGTQYF
TGCAGCGTTGACACAGGTACGCAGTACTTT
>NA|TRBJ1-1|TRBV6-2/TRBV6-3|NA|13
CASSGQRNTEPFF
TGTGCCAGCAGTGGACAGAGAAACACCGAACCTTTCTTT
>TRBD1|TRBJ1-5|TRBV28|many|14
CASLGGVSNQPQHF
TGTGCCAGCTTAGGGGGCGTAAGCAATCAGCCCCAGCATTTT
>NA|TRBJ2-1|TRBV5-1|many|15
CASSLLGVSYNEQFF
TGCGCCAGCAGCTTGTTGGGGGTCTCCTACAATGAGCAGTTCTTC